The TCR beta chain under discussion was sequenced for a study of T cell responses to AZD1222 COVID-19 vaccine. The CDR3 consists of 15 residues. Germline V gene lookup returns CDR1 MNHEY and CDR2 SMNVEV (reference sequence). V was shortened by 10 bases and J by 1 base, with 16 bases between the two germline ends. Second-dose schedules of about 4 or about 12 weeks were combined. Notes on this clone: Antigen: not known.

Generated by immunoSEQ multiplex PCR, the TCRdb table keeps only in-frame clones and is missing some. The sample lists roughly 84,000 clones; approximately 85% were seen once. Study observations and caveats: Mostly white British, mostly female donors; authors suggested clonal diversity may be underestimated.

The starting material was peripheral blood, obtained 28 days after the second AZD1222 dose. The receptor's source is an adult who received the AZD1222 COVID-19 vaccine. The rearrangement links TRBV27 to TRBJ2-2, with D possibly matching TRBD2 (6 bases). CDR3 nucleotides: TGTGCCACCCGGGCAGCCGGGGGGAACACCGGGGAGCTGTTTTTT. Translating it yields CATRAAGGNTGELFF.